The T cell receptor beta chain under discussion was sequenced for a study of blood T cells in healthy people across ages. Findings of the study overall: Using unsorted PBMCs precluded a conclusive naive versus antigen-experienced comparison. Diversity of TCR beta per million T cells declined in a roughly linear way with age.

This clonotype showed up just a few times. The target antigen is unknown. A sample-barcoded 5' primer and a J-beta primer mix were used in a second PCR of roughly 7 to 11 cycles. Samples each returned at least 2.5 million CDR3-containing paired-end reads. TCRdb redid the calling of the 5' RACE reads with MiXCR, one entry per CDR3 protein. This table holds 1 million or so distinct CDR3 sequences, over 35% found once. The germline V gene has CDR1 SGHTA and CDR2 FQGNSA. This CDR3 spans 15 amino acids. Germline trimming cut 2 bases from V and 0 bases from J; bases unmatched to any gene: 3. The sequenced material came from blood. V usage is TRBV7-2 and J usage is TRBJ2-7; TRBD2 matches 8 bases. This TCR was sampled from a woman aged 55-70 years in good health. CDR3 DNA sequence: TGTGCCAGCAGCTTACAAGGACTAGCCTCCTACGAGCAGTACTTC. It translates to CASSLQGLASYEQYF. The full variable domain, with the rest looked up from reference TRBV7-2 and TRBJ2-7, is GAGVSQSPSNKVTEKGKDVELRCDPISGHTALYWYRQSLGQGLEFLIYFQGNSAPDKSGLPSDRFSAERTGGSVSTLTIQRTQQEDSAVYLCASSLQGLASYEQYFGPGTRLTVT.